One sample yielded the 27 T cell receptor beta chains listed below, sequenced in a study of T-cell reconstitution after alpha-beta-depleted transplantation in children. A library of TCRbeta sequences, prepared with unique molecular identifiers, was generated. Each CDR3 protein gets one entry after TCRdb re-called the PCR reads with MiXCR. The profile covers 350,000 to 450,000 distinct CDR3 sequences, with roughly 15% appearing a single time and roughly 4.3% taken by the ten largest. Specimen: PBMCs, collected from the stem cell graft. The receptors stem from a human donor who donated a stem cell graft to a child with Fanconi anemia.

This clonotype was observed at least ten times. The rearrangement uses TRBV12-3 or TRBV12-4 and TRBJ2-7; 7 positions agree with TRBD1. V lost 5 bases and J lost 2; bases outside the gene matches: 9. There are 15 residues in the CDR3. The chain's CDR3 is CASSPRPDRTYEQYF. The CDR3 DNA sequence: TGTGCCAGCAGTCCAAGGCCGGACAGGACCTACGAGCAGTACTTC.

This clonotype was picked up many times. The J gene is TRBJ1-5, the V gene TRBV5-1, with a tentative D call TRBD1 (5 bases). With 4 bases removed from V and 4 bases from J, the gap between germline ends came to 15 bases. This CDR3 contains 15 residues. Per germline, CDR1 SGHRS and CDR2 YFSETQ. The CDR3 DNA sequence: TGCGCCAGCAGCCAAGGCGTATCAGGGAATCAGCCCCAGCATTTT. Translation: CASSQGVSGNQPQHF.

This clonotype was found a few times. The chain combines TRBV12-3 or TRBV12-4 with TRBJ1-1, with a tentative D call TRBD1 (5 bases). The CDR3 covers 15 residues. V was pared by 4 bases and J by 2 bases, with 14 bases between. The DNA for the CDR3 is TGTGCCAGCAGTTCAAGCGGTCAGGGTAACACTGAAGCTTTCTTT. Its protein is CASSSSGQGNTEAFF.

This chain uses TRBV10-3 with TRBJ2-1; 11 bases map to TRBD2. In germline, CDR1 is ENHRY, CDR2 SYGVKD. The CDR3 sequence is 15 residues long. V gave up 4 bases and J gave up 7 bases; unmatched junction bases: 6. The CDR3 DNA is TGTGCCATCAGTGTAGCGGGGGGGCAGGTAAATGAGCAGTTCTTC. This translates into CAISVAGGQVNEQFF.

This clonotype was seen a few times. For the CDR3, the DNA is TGTGCCAGCCGGGACAAGAATTCACCCCTCCACTTT. Translated, it gives CASRDKNSPLHF. This chain joins TRBV18 and TRBJ1-6, with a tentative D call TRBD1 (6 bases). The CDR3 sequence is 12 residues long. The germline gives CDR1 KGHSH, CDR2 LQKENI. Trimming removed 8 bases from V and 7 bases from J, with 9 bases in between.

The chain is built from TRBV6-1 and TRBJ1-1, with 7 bases matching TRBD1. This CDR3 comprises 15 residues. V lost 1 base to trimming and J lost 12 bases; unmatched junction nucleotides: 14. The germline gives CDR1 MNHNS, CDR2 SASEGT. CDR3 sequence reads: CASSEVDRIGSRTFF. The CDR3 DNA is TGTGCCAGCAGTGAAGTGGACAGGATCGGTTCGAGGACTTTCTTT.

This chain links TRBV11-2 with TRBJ2-2, with no clear D. Germline CDR1 is SGHAT and CDR2 is FQNNGV. Trimming pared 5 bases from V and 5 bases from J, leaving 0 bases between. This CDR3 is built from 10 residues. Here the CDR3 DNA reads TGTGCCAGCAGCACCGGGGAGCTGTTTTTT. Residues: CASSTGELFF.

This clonotype was detected only a few times. V usage is TRBV18 and J usage is TRBJ2-2, with D perhaps matching TRBD1 (5 bases). This CDR3 has 16 residues. Trimming stripped 2 bases from V and 0 bases from J, with 10 bases between. Germline assignment: CDR1 KGHSH and CDR2 LQKENI. The CDR3 nucleotides read TGTGCCAGCTCACCAAAACAGGCCTCGAACACCGGGGAGCTGTTTTTT. This sequence encodes CASSPKQASNTGELFF.

The chain joins TRBV7-9 to TRBJ2-2; TRBD2 aligns across 7 bases. V gave up 5 bases and J gave up 5 bases; unmatched junction bases: 8. The CDR3 runs to 15 residues. Germline CDR1 is SEHNR and CDR2 is FQNEAQ (reference sequence). CDR3 in DNA: TGTGCCAGCAGCCCTTCCTGGCGGGAGACCGGGGAGCTGTTTTTT. It is translated as CASSPSWRETGELFF. The whole variable domain, remainder taken from reference TRBV7-9 and TRBJ2-2, is DTGVSQNPRHKITKRGQNVTFRCDPISEHNRLYWYRQTLGQGPEFLTYFQNEAQLEKSRLLSDRFSAERPKGSFSTLEIQRTEQGDSAMYLCASSPSWRETGELFFGEGSRLTVL.

This clonotype was counted only a few times. This chain uses TRBV12-3 or TRBV12-4 with TRBJ1-1; a possible D gene is TRBD1 (6 bases). There are 15 residues in the CDR3. V shed 7 bases and J shed 2 bases, with 17 bases lying between them. The CDR3 loop reads CASTRQARRNTEAFF. The CDR3 DNA sequence: TGTGCCAGCACCCGACAGGCTCGGAGAAACACTGAAGCTTTCTTT.

The chain couples TRBV13 to TRBJ2-7, with 7 positions matching TRBD1. The CDR3 covers 14 residues. The V and J ends lost 3 bases and 9 bases, in that order; junction bases with no gene match: 11. CDR1 PRHDT and CDR2 FYEKMQ come from the germline V gene (reference sequence). CDR3 in DNA: TGTGCCAGCAGCTTCAGCCAGGGGGTTCTTGGGCAGTACTTC. The encoded protein is CASSFSQGVLGQYF.

The table lists this clonotype with many counts. The chain has TRBV5-4 and TRBJ2-2; D unclear. Germline V lookup: CDR1 SGHNT, CDR2 YYREEE (reference sequence). There are 15 residues in the CDR3. The V and J ends lost 3 bases and 6 bases respectively, with 15 bases between them. The CDR3 reads CASSSREGLSGELFF. The DNA of the CDR3 is TGTGCCAGCAGCTCACGCGAAGGGTTATCCGGGGAGCTGTTTTTT.

This clonotype appeared many times. The DNA for the CDR3 is TGTGCCAGCAGCGAGCGGACAACCCAGAACTATGGCTACACCTTC. Translation: CASSERTTQNYGYTF. The chain uses TRBV9 and TRBJ1-2; possibly TRBD1 for D (5 bases). The V and J ends lost 3 bases and 2 bases respectively, with 14 bases between them. The CDR3 sequence is 15 residues long. Looked up from germline, CDR1 is SGDLS and CDR2 is YYNGEE.

This rearrangement joins TRBV3-1 to TRBJ1-2; no reliable D call. Germline V lookup: CDR1 LGHDT, CDR2 YNNKEL (reference sequence). The CDR3 sequence is 14 residues long. V lost 4 bases and J 2 bases, leaving 11 bases between the germline ends. The CDR3 nucleotides are TGTGCCAGCAGCCCCGGTTGGGGAAACTATGGCTACACCTTC. It encodes CASSPGWGNYGYTF.

In its sample, this clonotype was seen a few times. The J gene is TRBJ2-7, the V gene TRBV7-2; 7 nucleotides align to TRBD2. Losses at the gene ends were 2 bases for V and 2 bases for J; bases not matched to a gene: 6. Germline-derived CDR1 and CDR2 are SGHTA and FQGNSA. CDR3 size: 15 residues. CDR3 coding DNA: TGTGCCAGCAGCTTAACCGGGGGGAATACCTACGAGCAGTACGTC. It translates to CASSLTGGNTYEQYV.

This clonotype was counted only a few times. The chain couples TRBV13 to TRBJ1-6; 7 nucleotides line up with TRBD1. This CDR3 comprises 14 residues. With V trimmed by 7 bases and J by 14 bases, 14 bases remained unmatched. Germline CDR1 and CDR2: PRHDT and FYEKMQ (reference sequence). The CDR3 region has the DNA TGTGCCAGCACCTGGACAGGCCACCCTTTTTCCCTCCACTTT. Protein product: CASTWTGHPFSLHF.

The J gene is TRBJ1-5, the V gene TRBV2, with a possible D match to TRBD1 (5 bases). The CDR3 has 14 amino acids. With 4 bases removed from V and 7 bases from J, the gap between germline ends came to 14 bases. The germline gives CDR1 SNHLY, CDR2 FYNNEI. CDR3 amino acids: CASSATTAPQPQHF. The CDR3 DNA is TGTGCCAGCAGTGCAACGACAGCGCCCCAGCCCCAGCATTTT.

The chain recombines TRBV5-1 with TRBJ1-1; no firm D call. From germline, CDR1 is SGHRS and CDR2 YFSETQ. With 7 bases removed from V and 7 bases from J, the gap between germline ends came to 17 bases. The CDR3 loop spans 13 amino acids. The CDR3, as DNA: TGCGCCAGCCGCGATCTTGTGAGCGATGAAGCTTTCTTT. It is translated as CASRDLVSDEAFF.

This clonotype was counted between two and nine times. This chain joins TRBV10-2 and TRBJ2-3; D uncertain. Deletions cut 1 base from V and 10 bases from J, with 9 bases between. The V gene's germline CDR1 is WSHSY and CDR2 SAAADI. This CDR3 region has 12 residues. DNA of the CDR3: TGCGCCAGCAGTGAGTGGTCCCAATCGCAGTATTTT. It translates to CASSEWSQSQYF.

The chain recombines TRBV27 with TRBJ2-2; a possible D gene is TRBD2 (5 bases). Trimming shortened V by 5 bases and J by 6 bases, and 22 bases separated the two germline ends. The CDR3 covers 17 residues. Germline V lookup: CDR1 MNHEY, CDR2 SMNVEV (reference sequence). The CDR3 region is CASSPDLAARSSGELFF. The CDR3 DNA sequence: TGTGCCAGCAGTCCGGATCTAGCTGCGAGGTCCTCCGGGGAGCTGTTTTTT.

This clonotype has more than one count but fewer than ten. The rearrangement uses TRBV5-1 and TRBJ1-6; possibly TRBD1 for D (5 bases). The germline V gene encodes CDR1 SGHRS and CDR2 YFSETQ. V was cut by 7 bases and J by 8 bases, with 16 bases left in between. The CDR3 is made up of 14 amino acids. The CDR3 bases are TGCGCCAGCTACCAGGAGACGGGACATTCACCCCTCCACTTT. It yields the protein CASYQETGHSPLHF. Looking up the rest from reference TRBV5-1 and TRBJ1-6 gives the full variable domain: KAGVTQTPRYLIKTRGQQVTLSCSPISGHRSVSWYQQTPGQGLQFLFEYFSETQRNKGNFPGRFSGRQFSNSRSEMNVSTLELGDSALYLCASYQETGHSPLHFGNGTRLTVT.

The V gene is TRBV27, the J gene TRBJ2-7, with 9 bases that match TRBD1. Germline CDR1 MNHEY, CDR2 SMNVEV (reference sequence). CDR3 size: 15 residues. The ends lost 6 bases at V and 3 bases at J; junction bases unmatched: 9. The CDR3 region has the DNA TGTGCCAGCAGCCTAGGACAGGGGTTTCTCTACGAGCAGTACTTC. Residues: CASSLGQGFLYEQYF.

This clonotype has only a few counts. The gene calls are TRBV9 and TRBJ1-3; TRBD1 might be the D (5 bases). Trimming took 0 bases from V and 0 from J, leaving 7 bases between them. Germline loops: CDR1 SGDLS, CDR2 YYNGEE. The CDR3 contains 15 residues. In DNA, the CDR3 is TGTGCCAGCAGCGTAGGACAGCTCTCTGGAAACACCATATATTTT. Protein sequence: CASSVGQLSGNTIYF.

This clonotype was seen ten or more times. The chain is built from TRBV20-1 and TRBJ1-2, with D possibly being TRBD1 (5 bases). This CDR3 comprises 15 residues. The germline V gene encodes CDR1 DFQATT and CDR2 SNEGSKA (reference sequence). Trimming removed 0 bases at V and 4 bases at J, with 15 bases between. CDR3: CSARDQERGIYGYTF. CDR3 DNA sequence: TGCAGTGCTAGAGATCAGGAAAGGGGCATCTATGGCTACACCTTC.

This clonotype appeared a few times. The chain recombines TRBV24-1 with TRBJ2-1, with D maybe TRBD1 (6 bases). The length of the CDR3 is 12 residues. CDR1 and CDR2 from the germline V gene are KGHDR and SFDVKD. With 8 bases removed from V and 7 bases from J, the gap between germline ends came to 11 bases. Written as DNA, the CDR3 is TGTGCCACCAAGGGGGAGCGGAATGAGCAGTTCTTC. Encoded protein: CATKGERNEQFF.

This clonotype was found a few times. The rearrangement joins TRBV5-1 to TRBJ2-7; D ambiguous. Germline CDR1 SGHRS, CDR2 YFSETQ. V was shortened by 0 bases and J by 0 bases, with 10 bases between the two germline ends. The CDR3 contains 15 residues. CDR3 amino acids: CASSLAFGSSYEQYF. CDR3 in DNA: TGCGCCAGCAGCTTGGCCTTCGGCAGCTCCTACGAGCAGTACTTC.

The chain links TRBV4-3 to TRBJ1-1, with unresolved D. Germline CDR1 is LGHNA and CDR2 is YSLEER. The CDR3 length is 13 residues. Trimming pared 4 bases from V and 3 bases from J, leaving 9 bases between. CDR3: CASSRGGHTEAFF. CDR3 coding DNA: TGCGCCAGCAGCCGAGGCGGGCACACTGAAGCTTTCTTT.